Below, 4 T cell receptor beta chains from the same sample are listed, as sequenced in a study of T cells in Graves' hyperthyroidism and ophthalmopathy. RNA transcripts gave rise to amplified TCR beta CDR3 regions. First-round RT-PCR of the TCR CDR3 relied on the HTBI primer set. One entry per CDR3 protein results from TCRdb running MiXCR on the multiplex PCR reads. The sample contains a few hundred thousand distinct CDR3 sequences, 46% of which appear only once. The source material was peripheral blood or thyroid tissue (not recorded which). The receptor source for this set is a woman aged 18-29 years with Graves' hyperthyroidism.

At least ten counts were recorded for this clonotype. This rearrangement joins TRBV14 to TRBJ2-5, with D tentatively TRBD2 (6 bases). Germline CDR1 and CDR2: SGHDN and FVKESK. The V end was cut by 4 bases, the J end by 1 base, with 13 bases between. CDR3 length equals 15 residues. The CDR3 bases are TGTGCCAGCAGCCCACACCGGGACTTCCAAGAGACCCAGTACTTC. This translates into CASSPHRDFQETQYF.

This clonotype has only a few counts. The chain is built from TRBV12-3 or TRBV12-4 and TRBJ2-7, with 8 positions matching TRBD1. The V gene end was trimmed by 7 bases and the J gene end by 2 bases; junction bases not matched to a gene: 7. CDR3 length: 14 residues. CDR3 residues: CASTLDRAAYEQYF. The DNA of the CDR3 is TGTGCCAGCACCTTGGACAGGGCTGCCTACGAGCAGTACTTC.

V and J are TRBV7-8 and TRBJ1-2; D gene unclear. CDR3 length equals 12 residues. Trimming cost V 5 bases and J 3 bases, with 7 bases left between them. CDR1 and CDR2 (germline): SGHVS, FQNEAQ. CDR3 loop: CASSTGDYGYTF. CDR3 nucleotides: TGTGCCAGCAGCACCGGGGACTATGGCTACACCTTC.

This chain joins TRBV7-9 and TRBJ2-7; 9 bases are shared with TRBD1. CDR3 length: 15 amino acids. Germline V lookup: CDR1 SEHNR, CDR2 FQNEAQ (reference sequence). The trim removed 4 bases at V and 3 bases at J, leaving 7 bases unmatched. The CDR3 DNA follows: TGTGCCAGCAGCTCGTGGGACAGGGAATACTACGAGCAGTACTTC. This gives the protein CASSSWDREYYEQYF. Together with reference TRBV7-9 and TRBJ2-7, the CDR3 gives the full variable domain: DTGVSQNPRHKITKRGQNVTFRCDPISEHNRLYWYRQTLGQGPEFLTYFQNEAQLEKSRLLSDRFSAERPKGSFSTLEIQRTEQGDSAMYLCASSSWDREYYEQYFGPGTRLTVT.